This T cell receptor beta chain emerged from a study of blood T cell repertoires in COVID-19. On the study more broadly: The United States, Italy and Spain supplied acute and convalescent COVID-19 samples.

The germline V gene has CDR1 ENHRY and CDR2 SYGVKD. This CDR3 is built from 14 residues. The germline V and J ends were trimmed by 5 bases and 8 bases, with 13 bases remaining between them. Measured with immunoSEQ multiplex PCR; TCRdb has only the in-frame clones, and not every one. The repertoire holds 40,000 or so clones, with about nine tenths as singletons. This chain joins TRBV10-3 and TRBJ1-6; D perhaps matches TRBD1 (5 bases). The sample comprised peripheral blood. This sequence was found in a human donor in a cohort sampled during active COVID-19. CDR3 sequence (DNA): TGTGCCATCAGTAAAAGCTCACAGGATTCACCCCTCCACTTT. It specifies CAISKSSQDSPLHF.